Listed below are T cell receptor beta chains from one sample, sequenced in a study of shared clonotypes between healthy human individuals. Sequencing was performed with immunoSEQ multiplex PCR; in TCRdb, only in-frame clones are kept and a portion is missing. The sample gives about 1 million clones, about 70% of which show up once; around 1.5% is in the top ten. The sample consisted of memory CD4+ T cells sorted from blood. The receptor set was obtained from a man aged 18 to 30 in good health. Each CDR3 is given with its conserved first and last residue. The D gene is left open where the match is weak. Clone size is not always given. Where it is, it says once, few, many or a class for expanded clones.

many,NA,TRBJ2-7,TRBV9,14,CASSVAGLTYEQYF,TGTGCCAGCAGCGTCGCGGGACTCACCTACGAGCAGTACTTC
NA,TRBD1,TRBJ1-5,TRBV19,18,CASSLGQGNHYSNQPQHF,TGTGCCAGTAGTCTAGGACAGGGGAACCATTACAGCAATCAGCCCCAGCATTTT
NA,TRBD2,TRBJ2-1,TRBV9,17,CASSVDGSGRARDEQFF,TGTGCCAGCAGCGTAGACGGTAGCGGGAGGGCGAGGGATGAGCAGTTCTTC
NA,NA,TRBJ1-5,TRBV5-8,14,CASSATGGGRPQHF,TGTGCCAGCAGCGCCACGGGCGGAGGTCGGCCCCAGCATTTT
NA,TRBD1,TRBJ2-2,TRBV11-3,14,CASSPGGLTGELFF,TGTGCCAGCAGCCCAGGGGGCCTCACCGGGGAGCTGTTTTTT
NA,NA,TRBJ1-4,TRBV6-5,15,CASSYSWTENEKLFF,TGTGCCAGCAGTTACTCTTGGACAGAGAATGAAAAACTGTTTTTT
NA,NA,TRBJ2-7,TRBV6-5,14,CASSYHSRAYEQYF,TGTGCCAGCAGTTACCACAGTAGGGCCTACGAGCAGTACTTC
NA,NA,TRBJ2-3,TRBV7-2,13,CASSLPATDTQYF,TGTGCCAGCAGCTTACCAGCAACAGATACGCAGTATTTT
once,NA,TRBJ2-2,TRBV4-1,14,CASSQVRVTGELFF,TGCGCCAGCAGCCAAGTTAGGGTGACCGGGGAGCTGTTTTTT
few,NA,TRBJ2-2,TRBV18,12,CASRRSTGELFF,TGTGCCAGCCGGAGAAGCACCGGGGAGCTGTTTTTT
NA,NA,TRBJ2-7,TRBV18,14,CASSTSDGAYEQYF,TGTGCCAGCTCAACAAGTGACGGAGCCTACGAGCAGTACTTC
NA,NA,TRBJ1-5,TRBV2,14,CASSGAIVGQPQHF,TGTGCCAGCAGTGGGGCCATAGTTGGTCAGCCCCAGCATTTT
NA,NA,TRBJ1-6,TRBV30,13,CAWSNDGGSPLHF,TGTGCCTGGAGTAACGACGGGGGTTCACCCCTCCACTTT
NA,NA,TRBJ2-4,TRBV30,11,CAWSAGGGKYF,TGTGCCTGGAGTGCCGGTGGTGGGAAGTACTTC
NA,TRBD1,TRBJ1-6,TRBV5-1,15,CASSPGQGESSPLHF,TGCGCCAGCAGCCCCGGACAGGGGGAAAGTTCACCCCTCCACTTT
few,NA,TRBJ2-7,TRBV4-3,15,CASSQDRGLSYEQYF,TGCGCCAGCAGCCAAGATCGAGGACTCTCCTACGAGCAGTACTTC
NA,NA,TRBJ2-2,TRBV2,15,CASSTTGGNTGELFF,TGTGCCAGCAGTACGACCGGCGGGAACACCGGGGAGCTGTTTTTT
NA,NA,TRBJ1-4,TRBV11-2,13,CASSLGSAEKLFF,TGTGCCAGCAGCTTAGGTTCCGCGGAAAAACTGTTTTTT
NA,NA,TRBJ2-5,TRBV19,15,CASSMGAASQETQYF,TGTGCCAGTAGTATGGGGGCAGCTTCACAAGAGACCCAGTACTTC
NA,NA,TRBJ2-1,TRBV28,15,CASSLGSTGGGPPFF,TGTGCCAGCAGTTTAGGATCAACGGGCGGAGGGCCCCCGTTCTTC
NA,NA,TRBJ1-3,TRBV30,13,CAWTGLSGNTIYF,TGTGCCTGGACAGGCCTCTCTGGAAACACCATATATTTT
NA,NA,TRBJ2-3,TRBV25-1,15,CASSEGPGSTDTQYF,TGTGCCAGCAGTGAGGGGCCCGGTAGCACAGATACGCAGTATTTT
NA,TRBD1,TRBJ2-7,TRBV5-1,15,CASSLDRDSTYEQYF,TGCGCCAGCAGCCTTGACCGGGACAGCACCTACGAGCAGTACTTC
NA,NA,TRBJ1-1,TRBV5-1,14,CASSFGSLNTEAFF,TGCGCCAGCAGCTTCGGCAGTTTGAACACTGAAGCTTTCTTT
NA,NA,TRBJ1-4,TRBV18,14,CASSPQGLNEKLFF,TGTGCCAGCTCACCTCAGGGGCTAAATGAAAAACTGTTTTTT
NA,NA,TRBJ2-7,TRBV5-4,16,CASSLKGRGGIYEQYF,TGTGCCAGCAGCTTGAAGGGCAGGGGAGGGATCTACGAGCAGTACTTC
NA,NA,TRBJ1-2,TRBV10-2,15,CASSESAGAYYGYTF,TGCGCCAGCAGTGAGTCGGCAGGGGCCTACTATGGCTACACCTTC
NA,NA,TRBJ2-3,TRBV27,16,CASSSQRGPSTDTQYF,TGTGCCAGCAGTTCCCAAAGGGGCCCCAGCACAGATACGCAGTATTTT
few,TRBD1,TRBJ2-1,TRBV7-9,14,CASSDRGSYNEQFF,TGTGCCAGCAGCGACAGGGGATCCTACAATGAGCAGTTCTTC
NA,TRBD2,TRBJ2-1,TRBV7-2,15,CASSREGTSGTEQFF,TGTGCCAGCAGCCGAGAAGGGACTAGCGGTACTGAGCAGTTCTTC
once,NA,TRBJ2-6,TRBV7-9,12,CASSPTVSVLTF,TGTGCCAGCAGCCCAACGGTCTCTGTCCTGACTTTC